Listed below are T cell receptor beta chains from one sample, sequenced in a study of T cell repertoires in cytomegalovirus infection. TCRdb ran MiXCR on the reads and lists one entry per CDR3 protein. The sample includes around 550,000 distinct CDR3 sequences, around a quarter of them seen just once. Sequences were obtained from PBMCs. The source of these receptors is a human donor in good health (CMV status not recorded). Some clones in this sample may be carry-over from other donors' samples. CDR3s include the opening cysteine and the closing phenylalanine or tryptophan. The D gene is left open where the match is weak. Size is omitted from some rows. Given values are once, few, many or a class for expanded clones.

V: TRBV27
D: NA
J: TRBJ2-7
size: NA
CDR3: CASSLSGRDRGEQYF
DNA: TGTGCCAGCAGTTTATCGGGGCGGGACCGGGGTGAGCAGTACTTC

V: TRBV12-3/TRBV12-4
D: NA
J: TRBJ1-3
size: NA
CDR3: CASSLGKSSGNTIYF
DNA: TGTGCCAGCAGTTTAGGCAAGAGCTCTGGAAACACCATATATTTT

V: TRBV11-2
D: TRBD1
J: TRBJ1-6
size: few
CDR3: CASSFETGNNSPLHF
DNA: TGTGCCAGCAGCTTTGAGACAGGGAATAATTCACCCCTCCACTTT

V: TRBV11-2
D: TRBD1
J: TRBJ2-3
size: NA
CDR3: CASSTGTGGPDTQYF
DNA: TGTGCCAGCAGCACCGGGACAGGGGGTCCAGATACGCAGTATTTT

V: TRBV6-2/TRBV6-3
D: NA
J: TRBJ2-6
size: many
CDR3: CASTKVRDSGANVLTF
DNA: TGTGCCAGCACTAAAGTGCGCGACTCTGGGGCCAACGTCCTGACTTTC

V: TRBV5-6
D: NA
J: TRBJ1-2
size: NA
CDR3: CASSKDGSYGYTF
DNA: TGTGCCAGCAGCAAAGACGGATCCTATGGCTACACCTTC

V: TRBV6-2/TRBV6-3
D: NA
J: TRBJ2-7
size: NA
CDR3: CASSYSLALTYEQYF
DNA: TGTGCCAGCAGTTACTCGCTAGCTTTAACCTACGAGCAGTACTTC

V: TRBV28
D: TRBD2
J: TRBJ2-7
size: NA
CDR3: CASSSSGGGSYEQYF
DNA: TGTGCCAGCAGTTCGAGCGGCGGGGGCTCCTACGAGCAGTACTTC

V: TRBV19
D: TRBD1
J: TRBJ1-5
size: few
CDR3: CASSQTGGQPQHF
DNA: TGTGCCAGTAGCCAGACAGGGGGTCAGCCCCAGCATTTT

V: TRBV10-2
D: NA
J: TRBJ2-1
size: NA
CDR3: CASSESSGPIDEQFF
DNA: TGCGCCAGCAGTGAGTCCAGCGGGCCGATCGATGAGCAGTTCTTC

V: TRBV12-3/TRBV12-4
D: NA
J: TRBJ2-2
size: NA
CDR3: CASSSLNLRELFF
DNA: TGTGCCAGCAGTTCCCTAAATTTGAGGGAGCTGTTTTTT

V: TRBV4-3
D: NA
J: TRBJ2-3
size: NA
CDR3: CASSQVVLTTDTQYF
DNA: TGCGCCAGCAGCCAAGTGGTATTAACCACAGATACGCAGTATTTT

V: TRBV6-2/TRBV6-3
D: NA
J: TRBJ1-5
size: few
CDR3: CASSYSPYSNQPQHF
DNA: TGTGCCAGCAGTTACTCACCCTATAGCAATCAGCCCCAGCATTTT

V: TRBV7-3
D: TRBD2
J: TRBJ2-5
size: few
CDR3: CASSFGSGGGETQYF
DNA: TGTGCCAGCAGCTTCGGGTCGGGAGGGGGAGAGACCCAGTACTTC

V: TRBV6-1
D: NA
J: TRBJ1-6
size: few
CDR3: CASSFSNYDSPLHF
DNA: TGTGCCAGCAGTTTTTCTAATTATGATTCACCCCTCCACTTT

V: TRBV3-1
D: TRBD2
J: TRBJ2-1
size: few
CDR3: CASSSRTSGVYNEQFF
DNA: TGTGCCAGCAGCTCCCGGACTAGCGGGGTGTACAATGAGCAGTTCTTC

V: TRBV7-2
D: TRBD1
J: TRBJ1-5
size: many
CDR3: CASSSRTGDGPQHF
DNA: TGTGCCAGCAGCTCAAGGACAGGGGATGGGCCCCAGCATTTT

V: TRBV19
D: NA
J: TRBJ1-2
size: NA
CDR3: CASSPDPLGGYTF
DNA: TGTGCCAGTAGCCCGGACCCCCTAGGAGGCTACACCTTC

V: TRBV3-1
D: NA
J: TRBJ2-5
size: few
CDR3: CASSLSGTEETQYF
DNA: TGTGCCAGCAGCCTCTCCGGGACGGAAGAGACCCAGTACTTC

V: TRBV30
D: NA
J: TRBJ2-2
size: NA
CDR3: CAWSILGGNTGELFF
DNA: TGTGCCTGGAGTATCCTAGGGGGGAACACCGGGGAGCTGTTTTTT

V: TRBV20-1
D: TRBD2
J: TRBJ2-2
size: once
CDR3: CSAVGLAGTGELFF
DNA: TGCAGTGCTGTGGGACTAGCCGGAACCGGGGAGCTGTTTTTT

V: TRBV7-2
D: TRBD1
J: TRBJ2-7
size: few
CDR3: CASSSAGTGGPYEQYF
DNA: TGTGCCAGCAGCTCCGCCGGGACAGGGGGCCCTTACGAGCAGTACTTC

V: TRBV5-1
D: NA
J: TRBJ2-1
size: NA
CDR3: CASSWEGISYNEQFF
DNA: TGCGCCAGCAGCTGGGAAGGGATCTCCTACAATGAGCAGTTCTTC

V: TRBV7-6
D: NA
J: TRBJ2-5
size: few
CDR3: CASSTEEETQYF
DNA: TGTGCCAGCAGCACCGAGGAAGAGACCCAGTACTTC

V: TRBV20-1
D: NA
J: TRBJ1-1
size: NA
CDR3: CSAMGGNTEAFF
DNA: TGCAGTGCTATGGGCGGGAACACTGAAGCTTTCTTT

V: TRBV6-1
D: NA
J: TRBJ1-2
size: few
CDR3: CASSMTTLGLTNYGYTF
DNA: TGTGCCAGCAGCATGACGACCTTGGGACTAACGAACTATGGCTACACCTTC

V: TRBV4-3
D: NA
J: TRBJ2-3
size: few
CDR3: CASSQEPVLYTDTQYF
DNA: TGCGCCAGCAGCCAAGAGCCCGTTCTTTACACAGATACGCAGTATTTT

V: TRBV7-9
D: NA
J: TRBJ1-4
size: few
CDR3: CASSFGRIPNEKLFF
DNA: TGTGCCAGCAGCTTCGGACGCATACCTAATGAAAAACTGTTTTTT

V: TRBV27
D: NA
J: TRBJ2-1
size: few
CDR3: CASSPRPGQGLGAGAGNEQFF
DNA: TGTGCCAGCAGTCCCCGGCCCGGACAGGGATTGGGGGCGGGGGCGGGAAATGAGCAGTTCTTC

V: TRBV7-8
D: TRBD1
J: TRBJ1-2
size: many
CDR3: CASSLWGRQGEDGYTF
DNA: TGTGCCAGCAGCTTATGGGGAAGACAGGGTGAGGATGGCTACACCTTC

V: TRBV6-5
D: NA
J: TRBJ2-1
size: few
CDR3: CASSYSSRQNYNEQFF
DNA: TGTGCCAGCAGTTACTCGAGCCGACAGAACTACAATGAGCAGTTCTTC

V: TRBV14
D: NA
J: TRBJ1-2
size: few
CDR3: CASSRGGERANYGYTF
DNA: TGTGCCAGCAGCCGAGGAGGAGAGAGAGCTAACTATGGCTACACCTTC

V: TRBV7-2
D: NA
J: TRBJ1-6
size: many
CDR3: CASSFGKDDSPLHF
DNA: TGTGCCAGCAGCTTTGGCAAGGACGATTCACCCCTCCACTTT

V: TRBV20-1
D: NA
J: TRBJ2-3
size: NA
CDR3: CSARPGTGFTDTQYF
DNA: TGCAGTGCTCGTCCCGGGACGGGTTTCACAGATACGCAGTATTTT

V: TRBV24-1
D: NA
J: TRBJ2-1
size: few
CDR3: CATSDLGGHHPQFF
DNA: TGTGCCACCAGTGATTTAGGAGGACACCACCCTCAGTTCTTC

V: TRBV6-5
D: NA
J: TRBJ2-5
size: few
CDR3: CASSRAETQYF
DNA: TGTGCCAGCAGTCGAGCGGAGACCCAGTACTTC

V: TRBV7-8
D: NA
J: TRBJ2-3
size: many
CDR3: CASSLDRALTDTQYF
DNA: TGTGCCAGCAGCCTCGACCGGGCCCTCACAGATACGCAGTATTTT

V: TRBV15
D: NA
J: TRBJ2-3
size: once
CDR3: CATSTTEGSTDTQYF
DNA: TGTGCCACCAGTACGACTGAGGGTAGCACAGATACGCAGTATTTT

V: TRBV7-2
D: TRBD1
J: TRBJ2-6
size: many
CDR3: CASSLAGQGSLNVLTF
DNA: TGTGCCAGCAGCTTAGCGGGACAGGGGTCTCTCAACGTCCTGACTTTC

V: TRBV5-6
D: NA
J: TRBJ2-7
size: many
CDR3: CASSDRAYEQYF
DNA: TGTGCCAGCAGCGACAGAGCCTACGAGCAGTACTTC

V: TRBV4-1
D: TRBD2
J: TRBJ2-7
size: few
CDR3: CASSQRAGGWKEEQYF
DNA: TGCGCCAGCAGCCAACGAGCGGGAGGTTGGAAAGAAGAGCAGTACTTC

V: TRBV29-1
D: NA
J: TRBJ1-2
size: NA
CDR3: CSPKGNRDDYGYTF
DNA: TGCAGCCCCAAAGGCAACAGGGATGACTATGGCTACACCTTC

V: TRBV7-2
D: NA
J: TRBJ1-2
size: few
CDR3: CASSLSIANYGYTF
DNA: TGTGCCAGCAGCTTGAGTATTGCTAACTATGGCTACACCTTC

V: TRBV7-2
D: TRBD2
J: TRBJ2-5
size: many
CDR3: CASSSGLAVYQETQYF
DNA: TGTGCCAGCAGCTCGGGACTAGCGGTGTACCAAGAGACCCAGTACTTC

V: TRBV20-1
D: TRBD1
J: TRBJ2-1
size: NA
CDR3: CSAPGTGADYNEQFF
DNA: TGCAGTGCTCCCGGGACAGGGGCAGACTACAATGAGCAGTTCTTC

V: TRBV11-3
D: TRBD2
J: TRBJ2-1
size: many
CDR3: CASSLGTSSDNEQFF
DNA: TGTGCCAGCAGCTTAGGGACTAGCAGCGACAATGAGCAGTTCTTC

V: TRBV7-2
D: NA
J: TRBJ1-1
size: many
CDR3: CASSLRGAAEQEAFF
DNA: TGTGCCAGCAGCTTAAGGGGCGCGGCGGAACAAGAAGCTTTCTTT

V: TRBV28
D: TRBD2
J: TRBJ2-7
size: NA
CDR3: CASSPAPGTSGSYEQYF
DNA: TGTGCCAGCAGTCCAGCCCCCGGGACTAGCGGATCCTACGAGCAGTACTTC